What follows are 32 T cell receptor beta chains derived from one specimen sequenced in a study of blood T cell repertoires in COVID-19. Sequencing was performed with immunoSEQ multiplex PCR; in TCRdb, only in-frame clones are kept and a portion is missing. The profile shows roughly 170,000 clones, 70% to 85% of them singletons. Sequencing was carried out using PBMCs or T cells enriched from blood (not recorded which). Source of these receptors: a woman in her forties or fifties who had recovered from COVID-19.

V and J are TRBV9 and TRBJ2-4; D uncertain. Germline loops: CDR1 SGDLS, CDR2 YYNGEE. The germline V and J ends were trimmed by 4 bases and 0 bases, with 23 bases remaining between them. This CDR3 contains 19 residues. The CDR3 coding sequence is TGTGCCAGCAGCCCTCGTCCGGGTCTCTCCTCCCTAGCCAAAAACATTCAGTACTTC. Translating gives CASSPRPGLSSLAKNIQYF. Looking up the rest from reference TRBV9 and TRBJ2-4 gives the full variable domain: DSGVTQTPKHLITATGQRVTLRCSPRSGDLSVYWYQQSLDQGLQFLIQYYNGEERAKGNILERFSAQQFPDLHSELNLSSLELGDSALYFCASSPRPGLSSLAKNIQYFGAGTRLSVL.

The genes are TRBV5-1 and TRBJ2-7; 7 bases agree with TRBD1. J gave up 4 bases and V 3 bases, and 1 base lay outside the gene matches. Germline CDR1 is SGHRS and CDR2 is YFSETQ. The CDR3 is 12 residues long. The CDR3 here is CASSSQGYEQYF. CDR3 nucleotides: TGCGCCAGCAGCTCACAGGGGTACGAGCAGTACTTC.

The rearrangement uses TRBV28 and TRBJ2-4, with 10 bases identical to TRBD2. V gave up 7 bases and J gave up 1 base; unmatched junction bases: 1. The CDR3 contains 14 residues. Looked up from germline, CDR1 is MDHEN and CDR2 is SYDVKM. In nucleotides, the CDR3 is TGTGCCAGCAATAGCGGGAGGGCCAAAAACATTCAGTACTTC. This gives the protein CASNSGRAKNIQYF.

This chain connects TRBV18 to TRBJ1-5; a possible D gene is TRBD1 (5 bases). V was clipped by 2 bases and J by 3 bases, with 11 bases between them. Germline V gene sequence: CDR1 KGHSH, CDR2 LQKENI. This CDR3 has 15 amino acids. CDR3: CASSPATADNQPQHF. The DNA for the CDR3 is TGTGCCAGCTCACCAGCGACAGCTGACAATCAGCCCCAGCATTTT.

This sequence joins TRBV11-3 and TRBJ2-2, with D unresolved. Trimming left V 0 bases short and J 7 bases short, with 9 bases between. The germline V gene encodes CDR1 SGHNT and CDR2 YENEEA. This CDR3 spans 14 amino acids. CDR3 loop: CASSLDWANGELFF. The DNA of the CDR3 is TGTGCCAGCAGCTTAGATTGGGCGAACGGGGAGCTGTTTTTT. Full variable domain (rest looked up from reference TRBV11-3 and TRBJ2-2): EAGVVQSPRYKIIEKKQPVAFWCNPISGHNTLYWYLQNLGQGPELLIRYENEEAVDDSQLPKDRFSAERLKGVDSTLKIQPAELGDSAVYLCASSLDWANGELFFGEGSRLTVL.

The V gene is TRBV28, the J gene TRBJ2-1; D gene unclear. There are 14 residues in the CDR3. Looked up from germline, CDR1 is MDHEN and CDR2 is SYDVKM. V lost 4 bases and J 4 bases, leaving 11 bases between the germline ends. The CDR3 here is CASSSSGLYNEQFF. In nucleotides, the CDR3 is TGTGCCAGCAGTTCATCGGGTCTTTACAATGAGCAGTTCTTC.

This sequence joins TRBV14 and TRBJ1-2; D not certain. V lost 0 bases to trimming and J lost 4 bases, with 6 bases between them. Germline CDR1 reads SGHDN; CDR2 reads FVKESK. The CDR3 is made up of 13 amino acids. The DNA of the CDR3 is TGTGCCAGCAGCCAAGACTACAGCTATGGCTACACCTTC. Translated: CASSQDYSYGYTF.

The chain is built from TRBV3-1 (or the pseudogene TRBV3-2) and TRBJ1-2, with TRBD1 matching 10 bases. The CDR3 sequence is 15 residues long. From germline, CDR1 is LGHDT and CDR2 YNNKEL (reference sequence). The trim removed 4 bases at V and 3 bases at J, leaving 5 bases unmatched. The CDR3 coding sequence is TGTGCCAGCAGCCTTCGGACAGGGGGTCACTATGGCTACACCTTC. It yields the protein CASSLRTGGHYGYTF.

CDR3 DNA: TGTGCCAGCAGCTTAGGAGTTGGAGGGGGGGACTACGAGCAGTACTTC. It yields the protein CASSLGVGGGDYEQYF. This chain joins TRBV7-6 and TRBJ2-7; D is possibly TRBD2 (7 bases). This CDR3 comprises 16 residues. The germline V gene has CDR1 SGHVS and CDR2 FNYEAQ. Trimming removed 1 base at V and 3 bases at J, with 16 bases between.

This clone was counted a few times. The chain combines TRBV2 with TRBJ2-3; 9 bases line up with TRBD1. Germline loops: CDR1 SNHLY, CDR2 FYNNEI. V lost 2 bases and J lost 3; bases outside the gene matches: 6. The CDR3 has 16 residues. CDR3 protein: CASSELGTGWTDTQYF. In DNA, the CDR3 is TGTGCCAGCAGTGAACTTGGGACAGGGTGGACAGATACGCAGTATTTT.

This rearrangement joins TRBV6-2 or TRBV6-3 to TRBJ2-2, with 7 bases matching TRBD1. The CDR3 has 14 residues. The junction had 3 bases not matched to a gene; V was cut back by 6 bases and J by 2 bases. Looked up from germline, CDR1 is MNHEY and CDR2 is SVGEGT. The CDR3 reads CASSWDRNTGELFF. In nucleotides, the CDR3 is TGTGCCAGCAGCTGGGACAGAAACACCGGGGAGCTGTTTTTT.

The genes are TRBV14 and TRBJ1-3; a possible D gene is TRBD1 (5 bases). Germline V gene data show CDR1 as SGHDN and CDR2 as FVKESK. The length of the CDR3 is 18 residues. V dropped 2 bases and J dropped 0 bases, with 17 bases sitting between them. CDR3 sequence: CASSQLTGLRSSGNTIYF. The DNA of the CDR3 is TGTGCCAGCAGCCAACTCACGGGACTTCGGAGCTCTGGAAACACCATATATTTT.

In this sample, this clone turned up a few times. The gene calls are TRBV28 and TRBJ1-1; possibly TRBD1 for D (5 bases). The CDR3 is 15 amino acids. Germline CDR1 MDHEN, CDR2 SYDVKM. V lost 6 bases, J lost 1 base, and 15 bases lay in between. The chain's CDR3 is CASSRGGAGNTEAFF. CDR3 nucleotides: TGTGCCAGCAGCAGAGGAGGGGCCGGGAACACTGAAGCTTTCTTT.

The chain couples TRBV7-2 to TRBJ2-7; TRBD2 agrees at 7 bases. This CDR3 contains 14 residues. Germline CDR1 is SGHTA and CDR2 is FQGNSA. Losses at the gene ends were 5 bases for V and 2 bases for J; bases not matched to a gene: 6. The CDR3 nucleotides read TGTGCCAGCAGCATCAACCGGGAGGCCTACGAGCAGTACTTC. It specifies CASSINREAYEQYF.

This clone came up once. The rearrangement joins TRBV7-3 to TRBJ2-5; D remains ambiguous. Trimming cost V 3 bases and J 5 bases, with 16 bases left between them. The CDR3 contains 15 residues. CDR1 is SGHTA, CDR2 FQGTGA, per germline. Here the CDR3 DNA reads TGTGCCAGCAGCTTTGGATCGGGTATTGGGGAGACCCAGTACTTC. This codes for CASSFGSGIGETQYF.

The rearrangement links TRBV28 to TRBJ1-5; 9 nucleotides line up with TRBD1. Germline CDR1 is MDHEN and CDR2 is SYDVKM. J gave up 3 bases and V 6 bases, and 9 bases lay outside the gene matches. This CDR3 is built from 16 residues. CDR3 sequence (DNA): TGTGCCAGCAGGATAACCGGGACAGGGTCCAATCAGCCCCAGCATTTT. Protein sequence: CASRITGTGSNQPQHF.

The rearrangement uses TRBV5-1 and TRBJ1-3; TRBD1 matches at 7 bases. The CDR3 spans 16 residues. Germline V lookup: CDR1 SGHRS, CDR2 YFSETQ. Unmatched junction bases numbered 6, after V lost 3 bases and J lost 0 bases. CDR3: CASSSRTGGSGNTIYF. Here the CDR3 DNA reads TGCGCCAGCAGCTCGCGGACAGGAGGCTCTGGAAACACCATATATTTT.

The chain employs TRBV3-1 (or the pseudogene TRBV3-2) and TRBJ2-3, with TRBD2 identical over 10 bases. CDR3 length: 17 residues. V lost 5 bases, J lost 3 bases, and 11 bases stayed unmatched. Germline assignment: CDR1 LGHDT and CDR2 YNNKEL (reference sequence). The CDR3: CASSKVGTSVGTDTQYF. The CDR3 region has the DNA TGTGCCAGCAGCAAAGTGGGGACTAGCGTGGGGACAGATACGCAGTATTTT.

The chain has TRBV11-2 and TRBJ2-7; 8 nucleotides match TRBD2. In germline, CDR1 is SGHAT, CDR2 FQNNGV. V was pared by 4 bases and J by 6 bases, with 20 bases of the junction left unmatched. There are 18 residues in the CDR3. The CDR3 reads CASSSPAYSGAGGAEQYF. CDR3 DNA sequence: TGTGCCAGCAGCTCCCCGGCGTATAGCGGGGCCGGGGGCGCCGAGCAGTACTTC.

The chain recombines TRBV2 with TRBJ2-1, with D perhaps matching TRBD1 (6 bases). The CDR3 is 15 amino acids. V lost 6 bases and J 12 bases, leaving 24 bases between the germline ends. CDR1 SNHLY and CDR2 FYNNEI come from the germline V gene. The CDR3 protein is CASRLGTNPTMRQFF. In DNA form, the CDR3 reads TGTGCCAGCAGGCTAGGGACAAATCCTACAATGAGGCAGTTCTTC. Full variable domain (outside the CDR3, taken from reference TRBV2 and TRBJ2-1): EPEVTQTPSHQVTQMGQEVILRCVPISNHLYFYWYRQILGQKVEFLVSFYNNEISEKSEIFDDQFSVERPDGSNFTLKIRSTKLEDSAMYFCASRLGTNPTMRQFFGPGTRLTVL.

J is TRBJ2-3 and V is TRBV2; the match to TRBD2 covers 8 bases. This CDR3 comprises 15 residues. V shed 4 bases, J shed 5 bases, and the junction held 8 bases outside the gene matches. CDR1 and CDR2 from the germline V gene are SNHLY and FYNNEI. CDR3 in amino acids: CASSVAGGGIDTQYF. The CDR3 DNA follows: TGTGCCAGCAGTGTTGCGGGAGGCGGGATAGATACGCAGTATTTT.

The chain combines TRBV2 with TRBJ2-1; D not certain. This CDR3 is 11 amino acids long. The germline V gene encodes CDR1 SNHLY and CDR2 FYNNEI. V was pared by 7 bases and J by 7 bases, with 8 bases between. CDR3 protein: CASKLQNEQFF. The CDR3 nucleotides read TGTGCCAGCAAGCTTCAAAATGAGCAGTTCTTC.

This chain connects TRBV18 to TRBJ1-6; TRBD1 matches at 10 bases. The V and J ends lost 4 bases and 8 bases, in that order; junction bases with no gene match: 5. Germline V gene data show CDR1 as KGHSH and CDR2 as LQKENI. CDR3 length equals 15 residues. CDR3 sequence: CASSLSGTGDSPLHF. The CDR3 DNA reads as TGTGCCAGCTCACTGTCCGGGACAGGGGATTCACCCCTCCACTTT.

The chain has TRBV11-2 and TRBJ2-7, with a tentative D call TRBD1 (6 bases). CDR1 is SGHAT and CDR2 is FQNNGV in the germline V gene. Trimming stripped 8 bases from V and 4 bases from J, with 12 bases between. The CDR3 is 12 amino acids. The CDR3: CASRRGSYEQYF. DNA for the CDR3: TGTGCCAGCCGAAGGGGGAGTTACGAGCAGTACTTC.

V is TRBV27 and J is TRBJ2-3; 9 nucleotides match TRBD2. This CDR3 contains 16 residues. V trimming: 4 bases; J trimming: 0 bases; junction bases outside the gene matches: 5. Germline V CDR1 and CDR2: MNHEY, SMNVEV (reference sequence). CDR3: CASSSGTSSSTDTQYF. CDR3 DNA: TGTGCCAGCAGTTCCGGGACTAGCAGTAGCACAGATACGCAGTATTTT.

This clone appeared once. The chain recombines TRBV30 with TRBJ1-1, with D perhaps matching TRBD1 (6 bases). The V gene lost 3 bases and the J gene lost 11 bases, with 13 bases spanning the gap. Germline V lookup: CDR1 GTSNPN, CDR2 SVGIG (reference sequence). The CDR3 is 11 amino acids. CDR3 DNA: TGTGCCTGGAGGGGGGGGCTGGGTGCTTTCTTT. Translating it yields CAWRGGLGAFF. Full variable domain (rest looked up from reference TRBV30 and TRBJ1-1): SQTIHQWPATLVQPVGSPLSLECTVEGTSNPNLYWYRQAAGRGLQLLFYSVGIGQISSEVPQNLSASRPQDRQFILSSKKLLLSDSGFYLCAWRGGLGAFFGQGTRLTVV.

This clone was found once. The chain has TRBV7-9 and TRBJ1-1; 8 nucleotides line up with TRBD1. V was clipped by 6 bases and J by 0 bases; unmatched bases: 3. The CDR3 covers 14 residues. The germline V gene encodes CDR1 SEHNR and CDR2 FQNEAQ (reference sequence). In DNA form, the CDR3 reads TGTGCCAGCAGTGACAGGGGTTTGAACACTGAAGCTTTCTTT. Amino acids: CASSDRGLNTEAFF.

A few counts support this clone. The chain combines TRBV5-5 with TRBJ1-5; 7 positions match TRBD1. The germline CDR1 and CDR2 sequences are SGHKS and YYEKEE (reference sequence). The CDR3 has 17 amino acids. Trimming at V came to 1 base and at J to 0 bases, leaving 7 bases not matched to a gene. Here the CDR3 DNA reads TGTGCCAGCAGCTTGCGACAGGGTATTTTTAGCAATCAGCCCCAGCATTTT. Protein product: CASSLRQGIFSNQPQHF. Filled out from reference TRBV5-5 and TRBJ1-5, the complete variable domain reads DAGVTQSPTHLIKTRGQQVTLRCSPISGHKSVSWYQQVLGQGPQFIFQYYEKEERGRGNFPDRFSARQFPNYSSELNVNALLLGDSALYLCASSLRQGIFSNQPQHFGDGTRLSIL.

This chain links TRBV5-1 with TRBJ2-3, with 10 positions matching TRBD2. The J segment lost 5 bases and the V segment lost 0 bases, leaving 9 bases of the junction unmatched. Germline CDR1 reads SGHRS; CDR2 reads YFSETQ. The length of the CDR3 is 17 residues. The CDR3 region is CASSLGLSGRALDTQYF. The CDR3 DNA is TGCGCCAGCAGCTTGGGGTTAAGCGGGAGGGCCTTAGATACGCAGTATTTT. The full variable domain, in which reference TRBV5-1 and TRBJ2-3 provide the parts outside the CDR3, is KAGVTQTPRYLIKTRGQQVTLSCSPISGHRSVSWYQQTPGQGLQFLFEYFSETQRNKGNFPGRFSGRQFSNSRSEMNVSTLELGDSALYLCASSLGLSGRALDTQYFGPGTRLTVL.

The genes are TRBV19 and TRBJ1-4; no definite D call. The CDR3 sequence is 14 residues long. Germline V gene data show CDR1 as LNHDA and CDR2 as SQIVND (reference sequence). The V end was cut by 5 bases, the J end by 0 bases, with 7 bases between. The CDR3 here is CASSVGATNEKLFF. The CDR3 DNA is TGTGCCAGTAGTGTCGGTGCAACTAATGAAAAACTGTTTTTT.

This clone was seen a handful of times. This chain joins TRBV7-9 and TRBJ2-1; TRBD1 matches 7 bases. There are 15 residues in the CDR3. The junction had 8 bases not matched to a gene; V was cut back by 5 bases and J by 4 bases. The germline V gene encodes CDR1 SEHNR and CDR2 FQNEAQ (reference sequence). The CDR3 spells CASSRPGTEYNEQFF. The CDR3 nucleotides are TGTGCCAGCAGCAGACCTGGGACAGAGTACAATGAGCAGTTCTTC.

The CDR3 loop reads CASSLNLHSRTDTQYF. CDR3 sequence (DNA): TGTGCCAGCAGCTTAAATCTACACAGCCGCACAGATACGCAGTATTTT. The V gene is TRBV7-6, the J gene TRBJ2-3; no clear D. V lost 2 bases and J 1 base, leaving 13 bases between the germline ends. Looked up from germline, CDR1 is SGHVS and CDR2 is FNYEAQ. The CDR3 sequence is 16 residues long.